The 20 T cell receptor beta chains below come from one sample, sequenced in a study of Ad26.COV2.S vaccination and SARS-CoV-2 variants. The protocol was immunoSEQ multiplex PCR, while the TCRdb copy is restricted to in-frame clones and leaves out a portion. The sample holds roughly 500,000 clones, roughly nine tenths seen once. As for treatment: about 20 received Ad26.COV2.S at low or high dose, single or two shots; roughly 5 received placebo; per-sample allocation not given. Day 63 after the first injection of vaccine or placebo was the sampling time. This material consisted of peripheral blood, taken in a trial of Ad26.COV2.S vaccine versus placebo. Receptors originate from a person aged 18-65 years who received the Ad26.COV2.S COVID-19 vaccine or a placebo.

The rearrangement links TRBV7-2 to TRBJ1-4; 8 bases line up with TRBD1. Trimming removed 4 bases from V and 0 bases from J; junction bases left unmatched: 1. Per the germline V gene, CDR1 is SGHTA and CDR2 is FQGNSA. The CDR3 is made up of 15 amino acids. CDR3 sequence: CASSWGQATNEKLFF. The CDR3 nucleotides read TGTGCCAGCAGCTGGGGACAGGCAACTAATGAAAAACTGTTTTTT.

The V gene is TRBV6-5, the J gene TRBJ1-6, with 7 bases lining up with TRBD1. CDR3 size: 15 residues. The V and J ends lost 2 bases and 7 bases, in that order; junction bases with no gene match: 5. Germline V gene lookup returns CDR1 MNHEY and CDR2 SVGAGI. DNA of the CDR3: TGTGCCAGCAGTTACGGGAGGGGGCGAAATTCACCCCTCCACTTT. It codes for CASSYGRGRNSPLHF.

The CDR3 coding sequence is TGTGCCAGCAGTCCCCGCGACAGGGGGCGAATAGCCCAGCATTTT. Its translation is CASSPRDRGRIAQHF. The chain carries TRBV6-5 and TRBJ1-5, with 10 bases fitting TRBD1. The J segment lost 11 bases and the V segment lost 5 bases, leaving 12 bases of the junction unmatched. CDR3 length: 15 amino acids. The germline V gene encodes CDR1 MNHEY and CDR2 SVGAGI.

The rearrangement joins TRBV21-1 to TRBJ1-2. TRBV21-1 corresponds to a pseudogene. The CDR3 is 14 amino acids. CDR3 sequence (DNA): TGTGCCAGCGGACTGGGCACCTTGACGAGGGGCTACACCTTC. Encoded protein: CASGLGTLTRGYTF.

The genes are TRBV19 and TRBJ2-1; 13 nucleotides align to TRBD2. V was pared by 10 bases and J by 3 bases, with 12 bases of the junction left unmatched. The CDR3 extends over 17 amino acids. Germline assignment: CDR1 LNHDA and CDR2 SQIVND (reference sequence). In DNA form, the CDR3 reads TGTGCCACCAAGACTAGCGGGAGGACATGGGGCTACAATGAGCAGTTCTTC. This translates into CATKTSGRTWGYNEQFF. Variable domain in full (rest from reference TRBV19 and TRBJ2-1): DGGITQSPKYLFRKEGQNVTLSCEQNLNHDAMYWYRQDPGQGLRLIYYSQIVNDFQKGDIAEGYSVSREKKESFPLTVTSAQKNPTAFYLCATKTSGRTWGYNEQFFGPGTRLTVL.

The rearrangement joins TRBV10-3 to TRBJ1-4; 10 nucleotides line up with TRBD1. Losses at the gene ends were 6 bases for V and 5 bases for J; bases not matched to a gene: 9. From germline, CDR1 is ENHRY and CDR2 SYGVKD. The CDR3 runs to 16 residues. CDR3 in DNA: TGTGCCATCAGGGATCGACAGGGGGCCGGGAATGAAAAACTGTTTTTT. Its protein is CAIRDRQGAGNEKLFF.

The rearrangement joins TRBV4-3 to TRBJ1-3; D is unresolved. This CDR3 has 14 residues. Germline lookup yields CDR1 LGHNA and CDR2 YSLEER. Trimming left V 4 bases short and J 0 bases short, with 7 bases between. The CDR3 region has the DNA TGCGCCAGCAGCCTAGCAGGCTCTGGAAACACCATATATTTT. Translating it yields CASSLAGSGNTIYF.

The CDR3 DNA is TGTGCCAGCAGCGCCGGGACTGCTGATAATTCACCCCTCCACTTT. Its protein product is CASSAGTADNSPLHF. The genes are TRBV9 and TRBJ1-6; D is perhaps TRBD1 (5 bases). This CDR3 contains 15 residues. Trimming removed 3 bases from V and 5 bases from J, with 12 bases in between. Germline V gives CDR1 SGDLS, CDR2 YYNGEE.

The chain couples TRBV6-5 to TRBJ2-7, with 7 bases matching TRBD1. This CDR3 has 13 residues. Germline CDR1 and CDR2: MNHEY and SVGAGI. V gave up 4 bases and J gave up 5 bases; unmatched junction bases: 5. DNA for the CDR3: TGTGCCAGCAGTTCTGGACAGGCCGACGAGCAGTACTTC. Residues: CASSSGQADEQYF.

This sequence joins TRBV3-1 (or the pseudogene TRBV3-2) and TRBJ1-6, with D possibly TRBD1 on 6 matching bases. The V end lost 1 base, the J end lost 6 bases, and 10 bases lay between the germline ends. CDR1 is LGHDT, CDR2 YNNKEL, per germline (reference sequence). The CDR3 totals 15 residues. CDR3 nucleotide sequence: TGTGCCAGCAGCCAAGTCACAGGGTTTAATTCACCCCTCCACTTT. Its translation is CASSQVTGFNSPLHF.

The V and J genes are TRBV11-2 and TRBJ1-2; 10 bases agree with TRBD1. J was trimmed by 8 bases and V by 3 bases; bases with no gene match: 9. CDR3 length: 15 amino acids. From germline, CDR1 is SGHAT and CDR2 FQNNGV. CDR3 sequence: CASSLTGGAGLGYTF. For the CDR3, the DNA is TGTGCCAGCAGCTTGACAGGGGGCGCAGGGCTCGGCTACACCTTC.

This clone was recorded once. The chain links TRBV21-1 to TRBJ1-1. TRBV21-1 has pseudogene status. CDR3 length equals 11 residues. This chain's CDR3 is CASKLGDEAFF. CDR3 coding DNA: TGTGCCAGCAAATTGGGGGATGAAGCTTTCTTT.

The chain has TRBV18 and TRBJ2-3, with TRBD1 matching 7 bases. Germline lookup yields CDR1 KGHSH and CDR2 LQKENI. The length of the CDR3 is 16 residues. J gave up 2 bases and V 1 base, and 6 bases lay outside the gene matches. The CDR3 nucleotides read TGTGCCAGCTCACCACGGTGGGGACAGTCCACAGATACGCAGTATTTT. Translated: CASSPRWGQSTDTQYF.

The CDR3 sequence: CASSLMIGRRSGNTIYF. For the CDR3, the DNA is TGTGCCAGCAGCCTAATGATCGGCCGACGCTCTGGAAACACCATATATTTT. The chain recombines TRBV7-2 with TRBJ1-3, with unresolved D. This CDR3 has 17 residues. Trimming took 5 bases from V and 0 from J, leaving 17 bases between them. CDR1 is SGHTA, CDR2 FQGNSA, per germline. The complete variable domain, with remaining parts taken from reference TRBV7-2 and TRBJ1-3, reads GAGVSQSPSNKVTEKGKDVELRCDPISGHTALYWYRQSLGQGLEFLIYFQGNSAPDKSGLPSDRFSAERTGGSVSTLTIQRTQQEDSAVYLCASSLMIGRRSGNTIYFGEGSWLTVV.

The sample holds one count of this clone. The V gene is TRBV4-2, the J gene TRBJ2-7, with 10 bases fitting TRBD2. The ends lost 3 bases at V and 5 bases at J; junction bases unmatched: 10. Germline V gene sequence: CDR1 LGHNA, CDR2 YNFKEQ. The CDR3 has 16 amino acids. The CDR3 DNA is TGTGCCAGCAGCCATCCCGGGACTAGCGTTGGCCACGAGCAGTACTTC. Translated: CASSHPGTSVGHEQYF.

This clone was observed a single time. The chain links TRBV3-1 (or the pseudogene TRBV3-2) to TRBJ1-2; D is undetermined. CDR1 and CDR2 (germline): LGHDT, YNNKEL (reference sequence). The CDR3 sequence is 14 residues long. The germline V and J ends were trimmed by 7 bases and 1 base, with 13 bases remaining between them. CDR3 amino acids: CASTWGGLNYGYTF. Here the CDR3 DNA reads TGTGCCAGCACTTGGGGAGGTCTTAACTATGGCTACACCTTC.

V and J are TRBV18 and TRBJ1-1; D gene ambiguous. The germline gives CDR1 KGHSH, CDR2 LQKENI. This CDR3 region has 13 residues. V was trimmed by 3 bases and J by 6 bases, leaving 11 bases between them. CDR3 nucleotide sequence: TGTGCCAGCTCACCCTCGAGGGAAGCTGAAGCTTTCTTT. Its protein product is CASSPSREAEAFF.

This chain connects TRBV5-4 to TRBJ1-2; 7 positions match TRBD1. This CDR3 has 13 amino acids. Germline CDR1 is SGHNT and CDR2 is YYREEE (reference sequence). J gave up 7 bases and V 4 bases, and 7 bases lay outside the gene matches. The CDR3 coding sequence is TGTGCCAGCAGCACCAGGGGGTCGGGTGGCTACACCTTC. Translating gives CASSTRGSGGYTF.

The chain carries TRBV5-6 and TRBJ2-3; D unclear. Trimming pared 4 bases from V and 2 bases from J, leaving 5 bases between. The CDR3 is 12 amino acids. Germline values: CDR1 SGHDT, CDR2 YYEEEE. In nucleotides, the CDR3 is TGTGCCAGCAGCACCCTCACAGATACGCAGTATTTT. Residues: CASSTLTDTQYF.

CDR3 loop: CASSQGGDENYGYTF. As DNA, the CDR3 is TGTGCCAGCAGCCAAGGGGGGGACGAGAACTATGGCTACACCTTC. The rearrangement joins TRBV3-1 (or the pseudogene TRBV3-2) to TRBJ1-2; tentative D call: TRBD1 (5 bases). Germline CDR1 LGHDT, CDR2 YNNKEL (reference sequence). Deletions cut 1 base from V and 2 bases from J, with 11 bases between. The CDR3 is 15 amino acids.